The 11 T cell receptor beta chains below all came from one sample that was sequenced in a study of T cell responses to AZD1222 COVID-19 vaccine. The repertoire was sequenced with immunoSEQ multiplex PCR; TCRdb's copy has only in-frame clones and lacks some. The table includes some 120,000 clones, about 88% detected once. This material consisted of peripheral blood, taken on day 0 of MenACWY control vaccination. The receptors stem from an adult in good health.

The CDR3 DNA reads as TGTGCCAGCGTTAGGAACACTGAAGCTTTCTTT. This sequence encodes CASVRNTEAFF. This chain uses TRBV6-5 with TRBJ1-1, with D uncertain. Germline CDR1 and CDR2: MNHEY and SVGAGI. This CDR3 has 11 residues. V lost 8 bases to trimming and J lost 1 base, with 5 bases between them.

The rearrangement joins TRBV7-9 to TRBJ1-2; D is perhaps TRBD1 (5 bases). There are 15 residues in the CDR3. V was clipped by 0 bases and J by 0 bases, with 8 bases between them. In germline, CDR1 is SEHNR, CDR2 FQNEAQ (reference sequence). The CDR3 sequence is CASSLAGEANYGYTF. The CDR3 nucleotides read TGTGCCAGCAGCTTAGCGGGGGAAGCTAACTATGGCTACACCTTC.

The chain links TRBV6-5 to TRBJ2-5, with 7 bases aligning to TRBD2. The trim removed 5 bases at V and 5 bases at J, leaving 5 bases unmatched. This CDR3 has 13 amino acids. The V gene's germline CDR1 is MNHEY and CDR2 SVGAGI. CDR3 coding DNA: TGTGCCAGCAGTCCGGGGGGTTGGGAGACCCAGTACTTC. Translation gives CASSPGGWETQYF.

This clone occurred once. V gene TRBV3-1 (or the pseudogene TRBV3-2) combines with J gene TRBJ2-3; no reliable D call. The CDR3 runs to 14 residues. The germline V gene encodes CDR1 LGHDT and CDR2 YNNKEL (reference sequence). Between the trimmed V and J ends, which lost 5 bases and 5 bases, there was a span of 14 bases. CDR3 bases: TGTGCCAGCAGCGTCACGACTCCGCAAGATACGCAGTATTTT. It specifies CASSVTTPQDTQYF.

The rearrangement links TRBV9 to TRBJ2-1, with 13 bases lining up with TRBD2. Germline lookup yields CDR1 SGDLS and CDR2 YYNGEE. CDR3 length equals 16 residues. Trimming at V came to 4 bases and at J to 8 bases, leaving 9 bases not matched to a gene. The CDR3 reads CASSKRTSGSIYEQFF. DNA for the CDR3: TGTGCCAGCAGCAAGCGGACTAGCGGGAGTATATATGAGCAGTTCTTC.

The chain combines TRBV5-4 with TRBJ2-7; 11 nucleotides match TRBD1. The CDR3 consists of 14 residues. V shed 0 bases and J 7 bases; nucleotides not matched to a gene: 3. The germline gives CDR1 SGHNT, CDR2 YYREEE (reference sequence). CDR3 nucleotide sequence: TGTGCCAGCAGCTTGGAGGACAGGGGGCGGGAGCAGTACTTC. Protein sequence: CASSLEDRGREQYF. Together with reference TRBV5-4 and TRBJ2-7, the CDR3 gives the full variable domain: ETGVTQSPTHLIKTRGQQVTLRCSSQSGHNTVSWYQQALGQGPQFIFQYYREEENGRGNFPPRFSGLQFPNYSSELNVNALELDDSALYLCASSLEDRGREQYFGPGTRLTVT.

The genes are TRBV9 and TRBJ2-1, with 10 bases fitting TRBD2. Looked up from germline, CDR1 is SGDLS and CDR2 is YYNGEE. Trimming at V came to 4 bases and at J to 5 bases, leaving 6 bases not matched to a gene. The CDR3 has 15 residues. CDR3 protein: CASSRAGGPDNEQFF. In nucleotides, the CDR3 is TGTGCCAGCAGCCGAGCGGGAGGGCCGGACAATGAGCAGTTCTTC.

In its sample, this clone was seen once. The chain is built from TRBV18 and TRBJ2-3; 9 bases line up with TRBD2. Germline V gene sequence: CDR1 KGHSH, CDR2 LQKENI. This CDR3 contains 16 residues. With 3 bases clipped from V and 4 bases from J, the junction kept 8 bases outside the gene matches. CDR3 protein: CASSPPGLAVSDTQYF. The DNA for the CDR3 is TGTGCCAGCTCACCGCCGGGACTAGCAGTATCAGATACGCAGTATTTT.

This chain links TRBV18 with TRBJ2-1; tentatively, D is TRBD1 (5 bases). In germline, CDR1 is KGHSH, CDR2 LQKENI. V was trimmed by 1 base and J by 5 bases, leaving 12 bases between them. The CDR3 is 15 amino acids. CDR3 residues: CASSPQQANHNEQFF. The DNA of the CDR3 is TGTGCCAGCTCACCACAACAGGCTAACCACAATGAGCAGTTCTTC.

The chain employs TRBV7-2 and TRBJ1-1, with TRBD1 identical over 7 bases. V lost 0 bases to trimming and J lost 4 bases; unmatched junction nucleotides: 2. Germline V lookup: CDR1 SGHTA, CDR2 FQGNSA. The length of the CDR3 is 14 residues. CDR3 region: CASSLAGTATEAFF. DNA of the CDR3: TGTGCCAGCAGCTTAGCCGGGACAGCCACTGAAGCTTTCTTT.

V is TRBV10-1 and J is TRBJ2-7; TRBD1 is a possible D gene (6 bases). The CDR3 contains 13 residues. Trimming removed 4 bases from V and 9 bases from J, with 16 bases in between. Looked up from germline, CDR1 is WNHNN and CDR2 is SYGVQD (reference sequence). Here the CDR3 DNA reads TGCGCCAGCAGTGCGGTTGACAGGCGTTCGCAGTACTTC. Its translation is CASSAVDRRSQYF.